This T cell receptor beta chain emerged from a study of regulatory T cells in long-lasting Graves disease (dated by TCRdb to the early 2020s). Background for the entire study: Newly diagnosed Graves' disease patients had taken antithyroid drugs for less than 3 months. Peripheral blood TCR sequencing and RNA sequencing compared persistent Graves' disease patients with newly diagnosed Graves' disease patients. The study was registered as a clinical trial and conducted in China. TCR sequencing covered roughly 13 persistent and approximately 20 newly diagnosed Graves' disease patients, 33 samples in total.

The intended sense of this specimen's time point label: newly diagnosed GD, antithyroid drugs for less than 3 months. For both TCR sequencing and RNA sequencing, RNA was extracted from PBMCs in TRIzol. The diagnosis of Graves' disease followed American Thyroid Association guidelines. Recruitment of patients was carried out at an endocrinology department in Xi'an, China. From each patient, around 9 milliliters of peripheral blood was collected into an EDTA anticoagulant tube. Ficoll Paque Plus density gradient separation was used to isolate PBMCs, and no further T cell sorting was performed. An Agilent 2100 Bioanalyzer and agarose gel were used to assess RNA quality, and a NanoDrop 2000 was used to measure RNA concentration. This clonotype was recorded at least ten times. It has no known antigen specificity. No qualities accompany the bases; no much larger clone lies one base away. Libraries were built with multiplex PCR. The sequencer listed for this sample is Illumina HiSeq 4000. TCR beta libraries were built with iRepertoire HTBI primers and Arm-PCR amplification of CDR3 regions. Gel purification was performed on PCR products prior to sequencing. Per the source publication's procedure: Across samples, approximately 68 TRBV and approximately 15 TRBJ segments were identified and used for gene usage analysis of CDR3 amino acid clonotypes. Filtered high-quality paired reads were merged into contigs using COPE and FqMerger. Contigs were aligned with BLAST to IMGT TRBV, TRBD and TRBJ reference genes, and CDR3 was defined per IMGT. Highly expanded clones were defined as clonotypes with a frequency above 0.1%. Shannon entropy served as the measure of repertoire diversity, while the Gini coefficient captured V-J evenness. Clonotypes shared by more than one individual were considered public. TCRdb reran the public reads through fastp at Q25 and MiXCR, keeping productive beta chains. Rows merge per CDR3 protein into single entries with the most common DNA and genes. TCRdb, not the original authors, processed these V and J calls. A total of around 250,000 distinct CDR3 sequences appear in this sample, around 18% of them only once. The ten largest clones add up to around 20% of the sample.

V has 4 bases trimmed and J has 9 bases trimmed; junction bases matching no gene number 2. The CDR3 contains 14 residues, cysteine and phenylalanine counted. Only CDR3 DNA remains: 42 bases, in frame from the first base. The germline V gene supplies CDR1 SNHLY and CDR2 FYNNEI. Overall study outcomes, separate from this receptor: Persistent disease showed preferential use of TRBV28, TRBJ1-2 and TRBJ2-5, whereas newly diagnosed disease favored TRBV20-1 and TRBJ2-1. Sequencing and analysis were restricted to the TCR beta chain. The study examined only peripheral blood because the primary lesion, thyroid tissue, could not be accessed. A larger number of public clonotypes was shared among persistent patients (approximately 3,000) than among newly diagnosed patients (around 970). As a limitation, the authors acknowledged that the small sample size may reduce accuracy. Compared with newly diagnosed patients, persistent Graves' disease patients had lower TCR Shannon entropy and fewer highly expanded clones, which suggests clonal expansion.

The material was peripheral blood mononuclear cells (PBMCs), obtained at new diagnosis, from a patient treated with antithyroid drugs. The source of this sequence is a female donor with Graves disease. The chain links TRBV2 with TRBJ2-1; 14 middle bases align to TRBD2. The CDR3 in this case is CASSAGLAGVEQFF. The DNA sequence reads TGTGCCAGCAGTGCGGGACTAGCGGGAGTTGAGCAGTTCTTC.